Shown below are 8 T cell receptor beta chains from a single sample sequenced in a study of CD8 T cells in Susac syndrome. An input of about 0.45 to 1 ug of RNA was subjected to reverse transcription using random hexamers. TCRdb reprocessed the immunoSEQ multiplex PCR reads with MiXCR, giving one entry per CDR3 protein. The profile shows 130,000 to 150,000 distinct CDR3 sequences, about 93% of them singletons. Sequenced material: CD8+ T cells from PBMCs. These receptors were obtained from a human donor in good health.

Here the CDR3 reads CASSSTGQSYTF. The CDR3 DNA sequence: TGTGCCAGCAGCTCGACCGGTCAGAGCTACACCTTC. The gene calls are TRBV7-3 and TRBJ1-2; D remains unclear. V was cut by 4 bases and J by 9 bases, with 12 bases left in between. Germline V gene lookup returns CDR1 SGHTA and CDR2 FQGTGA. This CDR3 has 12 residues. The complete variable domain, with remaining parts taken from reference TRBV7-3 and TRBJ1-2, reads GAGVSQTPSNKVTEKGKYVELRCDPISGHTALYWYRQSLGQGPEFLIYFQGTGAADDSGLPNDRFFAVRPEGSVSTLKIQRTERGDSAVYLCASSSTGQSYTFGSGTRLTVV.

This clonotype was counted a single time. The chain employs TRBV7-6 and TRBJ2-3; the D is unclear. The V end lost 3 bases, the J end lost 4 bases, and 14 bases lay between the germline ends. CDR1 and CDR2 (germline): SGHVS, FNYEAQ. CDR3 length: 15 residues. CDR3 DNA sequence: TGTGCCAGCAGCTTCCCATCCCCGGGCCCAGATACGCAGTATTTT. It specifies CASSFPSPGPDTQYF.

CDR3: CASSQALTYLVEQYF. CDR3 nucleotide sequence: TGCGCCAGCAGCCAAGCACTAACTTATTTGGTCGAGCAGTACTTC. J is TRBJ2-7 and V is TRBV4-3, with D hard to call. The germline gives CDR1 LGHNA, CDR2 YSLEER. V was clipped by 1 base and J by 6 bases, with 16 bases between them. The CDR3 is 15 residues long.

This clonotype showed up just a few times. The V call is TRBV5-4, the J call TRBJ2-1; D gene unclear. The V end lost 3 bases, the J end lost 7 bases, and 8 bases lay between the germline ends. Germline-derived CDR1 and CDR2 are SGHNT and YYREEE (reference sequence). The CDR3 totals 12 residues. CDR3 nucleotide sequence: TGTGCCAGCAGCTGGCTAGTGAATGAGCAGTTCTTC. Its translation: CASSWLVNEQFF.

The gene calls are TRBV15 and TRBJ2-1, with 10 bases identical to TRBD2. CDR1 LNHNV and CDR2 YYDKDF come from the germline V gene (reference sequence). The V gene end was trimmed by 3 bases and the J gene end by 10 bases; junction bases not matched to a gene: 9. The CDR3 length is 15 residues. The CDR3 loop is CATSSVAGGRREQFF. DNA for the CDR3: TGTGCCACCAGCAGTGTAGCGGGAGGCCGGAGGGAGCAGTTCTTC.

This clonotype came up once. Written as DNA, the CDR3 is TGTGCCACCAGTGATTCCGGGAGGGACGAGCAGTACTTC. Amino acids: CATSDSGRDEQYF. The chain is built from TRBV24-1 and TRBJ2-7; 8 nucleotides agree with TRBD2. Germline CDR1 and CDR2: KGHDR and SFDVKD. V was clipped by 2 bases and J by 5 bases; unmatched bases: 1. This CDR3 region has 13 residues.

In nucleotides, the CDR3 is TGTGCCAGCACCCTAGGGGTCCTAGCGGGAGCCGAGCAGTACTTC. Its protein product is CASTLGVLAGAEQYF. The rearrangement joins TRBV6-6 to TRBJ2-7, with TRBD2 matching 10 bases. After removal of 7 bases from V and 6 bases from J, the junction contained 12 bases not matched to a gene. This CDR3 spans 15 amino acids. The germline gives CDR1 MNHNY, CDR2 SVGAGI (reference sequence).

J is TRBJ2-1 and V is TRBV2; 9 bases map to TRBD1. V lost 4 bases to trimming and J lost 7 bases; unmatched junction nucleotides: 5. The CDR3 is made up of 14 amino acids. Germline values: CDR1 SNHLY, CDR2 FYNNEI. CDR3 in amino acids: CASSVGTGTNEQFF. DNA of the CDR3: TGTGCCAGCAGTGTCGGGACAGGGACTAATGAGCAGTTCTTC.